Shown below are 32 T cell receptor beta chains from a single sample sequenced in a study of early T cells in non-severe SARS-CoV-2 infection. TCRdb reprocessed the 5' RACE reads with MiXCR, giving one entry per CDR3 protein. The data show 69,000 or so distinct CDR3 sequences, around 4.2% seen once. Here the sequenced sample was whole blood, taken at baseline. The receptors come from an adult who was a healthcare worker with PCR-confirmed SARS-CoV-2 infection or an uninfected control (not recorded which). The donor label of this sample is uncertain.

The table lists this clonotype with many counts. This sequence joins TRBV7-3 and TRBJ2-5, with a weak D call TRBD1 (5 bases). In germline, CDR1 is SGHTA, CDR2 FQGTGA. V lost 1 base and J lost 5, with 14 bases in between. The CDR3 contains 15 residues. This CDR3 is CASSLKGAGHETQYF. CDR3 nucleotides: TGTGCCAGCAGCTTAAAAGGGGCAGGACACGAGACCCAGTACTTC.

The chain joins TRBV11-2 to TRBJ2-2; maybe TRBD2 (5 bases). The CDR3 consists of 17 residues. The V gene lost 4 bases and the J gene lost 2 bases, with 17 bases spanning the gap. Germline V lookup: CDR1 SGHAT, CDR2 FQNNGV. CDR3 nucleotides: TGTGCCAGCAGCTCCCCCCCCGGCGGGCCCAACACCGGGGAGCTGTTTTTT. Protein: CASSSPPGGPNTGELFF.

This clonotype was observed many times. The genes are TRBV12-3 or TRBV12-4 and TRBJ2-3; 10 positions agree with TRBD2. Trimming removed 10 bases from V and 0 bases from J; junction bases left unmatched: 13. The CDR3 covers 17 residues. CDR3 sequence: CATKRGGGFPSTDTQYF. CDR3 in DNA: TGTGCCACGAAGCGGGGGGGCGGTTTCCCGAGCACAGATACGCAGTATTTT.

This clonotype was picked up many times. Here the CDR3 reads CARSGSGDTITDGYTF. The CDR3 DNA reads as TGTGCCAGAAGCGGAAGCGGGGACACTATCACGGATGGCTACACCTTC. The V and J genes are TRBV5-3 and TRBJ1-2, with D maybe TRBD1 (6 bases). TRBV5-3 belongs to the ORF category, with a function that is uncertain. Trimming removed 4 bases from V and 6 bases from J, with 22 bases in between. The CDR3 covers 16 residues.

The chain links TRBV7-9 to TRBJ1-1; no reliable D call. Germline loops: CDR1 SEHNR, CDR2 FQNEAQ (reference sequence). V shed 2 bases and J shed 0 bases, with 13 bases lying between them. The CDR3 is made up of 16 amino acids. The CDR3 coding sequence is TGTGCCAGCAGCTTAATGGGGTGGGCTCTGAACACTGAAGCTTTCTTT. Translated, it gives CASSLMGWALNTEAFF.

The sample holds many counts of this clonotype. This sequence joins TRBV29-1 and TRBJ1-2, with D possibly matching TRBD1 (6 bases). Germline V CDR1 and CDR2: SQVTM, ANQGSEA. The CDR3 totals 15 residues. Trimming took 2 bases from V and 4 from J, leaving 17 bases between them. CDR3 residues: CSVEFSRGWGYGYTF. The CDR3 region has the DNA TGCAGCGTTGAATTTTCCAGGGGATGGGGCTATGGCTACACCTTC.

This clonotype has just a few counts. Written as DNA, the CDR3 is TGTGCCAGCAGCTTAGGAGGGCGGATCACTGAAGCTTTCTTT. Encoded protein: CASSLGGRITEAFF. The chain joins TRBV7-2 to TRBJ1-1; the D is unclear. The CDR3 sequence is 14 residues long. V shed 1 base and J shed 4 bases, with 10 bases lying between them. Germline V gene sequence: CDR1 SGHTA, CDR2 FQGNSA.

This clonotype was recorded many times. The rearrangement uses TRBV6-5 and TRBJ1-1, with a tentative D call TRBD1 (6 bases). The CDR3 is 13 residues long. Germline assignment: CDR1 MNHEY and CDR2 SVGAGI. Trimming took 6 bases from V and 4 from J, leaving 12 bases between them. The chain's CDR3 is CASSNTGLTEAFF. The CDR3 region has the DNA TGTGCCAGCAGCAATACAGGGCTCACTGAAGCTTTCTTT.

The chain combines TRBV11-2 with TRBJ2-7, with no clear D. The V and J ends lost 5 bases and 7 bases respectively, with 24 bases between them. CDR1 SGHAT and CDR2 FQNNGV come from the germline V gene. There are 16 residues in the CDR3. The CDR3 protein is CASSLNSGPQPGEQYF. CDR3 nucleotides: TGTGCCAGCAGCCTTAACTCCGGGCCACAACCTGGGGAGCAGTACTTC.

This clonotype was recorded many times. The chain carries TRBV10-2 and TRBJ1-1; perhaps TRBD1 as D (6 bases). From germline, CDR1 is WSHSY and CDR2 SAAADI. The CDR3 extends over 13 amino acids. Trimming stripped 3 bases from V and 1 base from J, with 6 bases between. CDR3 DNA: TGCGCCAGCAGTGACAGGGGGAACACTGAAGCTTTCTTT. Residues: CASSDRGNTEAFF.

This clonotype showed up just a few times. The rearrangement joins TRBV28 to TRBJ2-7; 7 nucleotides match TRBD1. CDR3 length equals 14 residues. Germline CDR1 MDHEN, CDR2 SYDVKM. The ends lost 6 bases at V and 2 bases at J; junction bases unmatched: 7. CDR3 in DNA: TGTGCCAGCAGACCGACAGGGAAACCCTACGAGCAGTACTTC. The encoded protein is CASRPTGKPYEQYF.

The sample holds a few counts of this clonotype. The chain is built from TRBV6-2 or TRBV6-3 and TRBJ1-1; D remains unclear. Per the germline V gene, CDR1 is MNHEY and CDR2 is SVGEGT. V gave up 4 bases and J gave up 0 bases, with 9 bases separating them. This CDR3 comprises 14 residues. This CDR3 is CASSSTSMNTEAFF. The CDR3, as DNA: TGTGCCAGCAGTTCCACCTCTATGAACACTGAAGCTTTCTTT.

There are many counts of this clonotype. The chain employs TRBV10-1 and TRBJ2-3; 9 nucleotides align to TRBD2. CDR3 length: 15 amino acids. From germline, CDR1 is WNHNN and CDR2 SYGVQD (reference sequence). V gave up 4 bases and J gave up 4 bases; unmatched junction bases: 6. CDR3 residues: CASSAGTSMSDTQYF. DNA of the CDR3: TGCGCCAGCAGTGCTGGGACTAGCATGTCAGATACGCAGTATTTT.

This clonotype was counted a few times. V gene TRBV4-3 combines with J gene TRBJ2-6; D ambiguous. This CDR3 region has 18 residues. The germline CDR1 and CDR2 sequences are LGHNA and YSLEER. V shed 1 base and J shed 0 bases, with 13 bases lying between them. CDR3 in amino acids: CASSQGRQAFSGANVLTF. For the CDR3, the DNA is TGCGCCAGCAGCCAAGGTCGGCAGGCCTTCTCTGGGGCCAACGTCCTGACTTTC.

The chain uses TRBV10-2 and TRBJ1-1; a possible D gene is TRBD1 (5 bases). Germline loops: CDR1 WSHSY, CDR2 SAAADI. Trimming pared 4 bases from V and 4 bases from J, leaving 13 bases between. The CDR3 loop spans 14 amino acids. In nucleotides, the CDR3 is TGCGCCAGCAGTGGCCCTGGGGGTTTCACTGAAGCTTTCTTT. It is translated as CASSGPGGFTEAFF.

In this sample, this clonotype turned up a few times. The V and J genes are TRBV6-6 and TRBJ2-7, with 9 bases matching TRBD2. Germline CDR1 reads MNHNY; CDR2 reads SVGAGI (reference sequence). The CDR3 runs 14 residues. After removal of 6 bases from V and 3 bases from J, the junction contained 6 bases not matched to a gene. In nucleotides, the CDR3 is TGTGCCAGCAGCCCCGGGACTAGCCTCTACGAGCAGTACTTC. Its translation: CASSPGTSLYEQYF.

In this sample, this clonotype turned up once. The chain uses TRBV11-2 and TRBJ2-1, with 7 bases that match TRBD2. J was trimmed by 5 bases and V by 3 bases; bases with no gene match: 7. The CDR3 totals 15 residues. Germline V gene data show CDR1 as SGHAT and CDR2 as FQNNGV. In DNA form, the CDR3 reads TGTGCCAGCAGCTTGGGAGGGGTCCCCCACAATGAGCAGTTCTTC. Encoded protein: CASSLGGVPHNEQFF.

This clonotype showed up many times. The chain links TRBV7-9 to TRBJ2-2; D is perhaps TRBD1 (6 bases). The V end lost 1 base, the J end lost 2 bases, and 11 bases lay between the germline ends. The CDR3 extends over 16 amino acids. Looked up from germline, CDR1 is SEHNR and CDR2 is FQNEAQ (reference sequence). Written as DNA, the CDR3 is TGTGCCAGCAGCTTAGGACAGGACCCCAACACCGGGGAGCTGTTTTTT. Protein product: CASSLGQDPNTGELFF.

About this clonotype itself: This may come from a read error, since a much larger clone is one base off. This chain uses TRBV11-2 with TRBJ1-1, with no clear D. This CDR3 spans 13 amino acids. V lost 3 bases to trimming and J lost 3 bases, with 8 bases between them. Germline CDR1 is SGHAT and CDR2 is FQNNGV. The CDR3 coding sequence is TGTGCCAGCAGCTTCGGTACGGACACTGAAGCTTTCTTT. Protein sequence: CASSFGTDTEAFF.

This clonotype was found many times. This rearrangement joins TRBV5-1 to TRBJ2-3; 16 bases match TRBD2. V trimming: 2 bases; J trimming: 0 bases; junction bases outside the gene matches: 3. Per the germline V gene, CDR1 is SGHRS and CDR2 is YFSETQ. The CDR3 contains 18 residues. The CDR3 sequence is CASSFGTSGGASTDTQYF. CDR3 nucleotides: TGCGCCAGCAGCTTCGGGACTAGCGGGGGGGCCAGCACAGATACGCAGTATTTT.

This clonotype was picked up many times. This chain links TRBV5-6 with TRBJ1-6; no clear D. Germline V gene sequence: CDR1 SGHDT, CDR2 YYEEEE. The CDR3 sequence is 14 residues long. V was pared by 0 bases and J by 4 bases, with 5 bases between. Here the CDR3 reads CASSLAGYNSPLHF. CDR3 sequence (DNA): TGTGCCAGCAGCTTGGCCGGGTATAATTCACCCCTCCACTTT.

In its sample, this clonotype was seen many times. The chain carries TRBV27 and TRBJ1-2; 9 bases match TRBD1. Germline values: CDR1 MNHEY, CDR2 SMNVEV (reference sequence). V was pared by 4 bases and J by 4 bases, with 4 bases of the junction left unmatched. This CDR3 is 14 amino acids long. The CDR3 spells CASSSPTGGYGYTF. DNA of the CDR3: TGTGCCAGCAGTTCCCCGACAGGGGGCTATGGCTACACCTTC.

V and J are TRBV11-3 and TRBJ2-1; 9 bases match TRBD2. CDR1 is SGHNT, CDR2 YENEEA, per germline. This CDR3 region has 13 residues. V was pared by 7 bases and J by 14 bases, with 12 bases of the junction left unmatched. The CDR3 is CASTRGSGGPEFF. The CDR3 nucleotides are TGTGCCAGCACCCGGGGTAGCGGGGGCCCCGAGTTCTTC.

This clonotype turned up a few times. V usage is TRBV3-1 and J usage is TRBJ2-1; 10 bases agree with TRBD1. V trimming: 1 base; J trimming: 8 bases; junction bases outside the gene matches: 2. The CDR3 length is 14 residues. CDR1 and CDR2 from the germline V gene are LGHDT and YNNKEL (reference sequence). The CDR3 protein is CASSQGDRGDEQFF. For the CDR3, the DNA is TGTGCCAGCAGCCAAGGGGACAGGGGAGATGAGCAGTTCTTC.

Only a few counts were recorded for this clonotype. The CDR3 DNA sequence: TGTGCCAGCAGTTTTAAGGTGGGCAATCAGCCCCAGCATTTT. This gives the protein CASSFKVGNQPQHF. The rearrangement links TRBV12-3 or TRBV12-4 to TRBJ1-5; D gene unclear. The CDR3 length is 14 residues. Trimming left V 3 bases short and J 2 bases short, with 8 bases between.

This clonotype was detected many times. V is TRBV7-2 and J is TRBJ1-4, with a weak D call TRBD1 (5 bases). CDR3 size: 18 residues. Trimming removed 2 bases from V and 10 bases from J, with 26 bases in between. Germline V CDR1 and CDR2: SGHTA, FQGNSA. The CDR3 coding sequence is TGTGCCAGCAGCTTAAAGCTCGCCGCGGGGACGGTCCACGGAAAACTGTTTTTT. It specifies CASSLKLAAGTVHGKLFF. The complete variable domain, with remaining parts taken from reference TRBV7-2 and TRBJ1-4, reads GAGVSQSPSNKVTEKGKDVELRCDPISGHTALYWYRQSLGQGLEFLIYFQGNSAPDKSGLPSDRFSAERTGGSVSTLTIQRTQQEDSAVYLCASSLKLAAGTVHGKLFFGSGTQLSVL.

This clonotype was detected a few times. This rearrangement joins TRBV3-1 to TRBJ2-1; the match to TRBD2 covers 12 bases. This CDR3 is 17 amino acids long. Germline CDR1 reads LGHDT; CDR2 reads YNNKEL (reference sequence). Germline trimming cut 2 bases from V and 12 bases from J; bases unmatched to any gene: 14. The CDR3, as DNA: TGTGCCAGCAGCCAATGGGGCGAAGCTAGCGGGGGGGCCGGGCAGTTCTTC. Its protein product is CASSQWGEASGGAGQFF.

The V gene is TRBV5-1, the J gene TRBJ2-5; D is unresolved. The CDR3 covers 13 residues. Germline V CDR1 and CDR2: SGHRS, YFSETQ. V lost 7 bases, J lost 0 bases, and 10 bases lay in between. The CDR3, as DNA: TGCGCCAGCGGCTCCTGGTACCAAGAGACCCAGTACTTC. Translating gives CASGSWYQETQYF.

The CDR3 sequence: CASSLARRSGANVLTF. The DNA of the CDR3 is TGTGCCAGCAGCTTGGCGCGGCGTTCCGGGGCCAACGTCCTGACTTTC. The J gene is TRBJ2-6, the V gene TRBV5-6; D gene ambiguous. CDR1 SGHDT and CDR2 YYEEEE come from the germline V gene. Between the trimmed V and J ends, which lost 0 bases and 4 bases, there was a span of 11 bases. The CDR3 consists of 16 residues.

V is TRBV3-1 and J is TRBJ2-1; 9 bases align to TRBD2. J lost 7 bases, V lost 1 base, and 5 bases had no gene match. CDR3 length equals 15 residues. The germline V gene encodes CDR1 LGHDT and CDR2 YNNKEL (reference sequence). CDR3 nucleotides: TGTGCCAGCAGCCAAGGGAGTAGCGGGGGAAATGAGCAGTTCTTC. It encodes CASSQGSSGGNEQFF.

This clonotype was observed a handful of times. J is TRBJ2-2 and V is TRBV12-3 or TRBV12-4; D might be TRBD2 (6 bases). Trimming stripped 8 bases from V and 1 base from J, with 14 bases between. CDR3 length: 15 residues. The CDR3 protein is CASLKSGRNTGELFF. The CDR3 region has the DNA TGTGCCAGCCTGAAAAGCGGGCGGAACACCGGGGAGCTGTTTTTT.

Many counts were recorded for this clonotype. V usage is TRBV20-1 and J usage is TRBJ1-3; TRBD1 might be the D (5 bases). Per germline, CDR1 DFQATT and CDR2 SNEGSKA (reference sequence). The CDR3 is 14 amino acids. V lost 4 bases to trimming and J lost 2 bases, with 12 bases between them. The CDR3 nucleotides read TGCAGTGCTATTGGGGGGTTTACTGGAAACACCATATATTTT. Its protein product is CSAIGGFTGNTIYF.